This T cell receptor beta chain was recovered during a study of blood T cell repertoires in COVID-19. At the level of the study: T cells, B-cell-depleted T cells, or PBMCs provided the cDNA or gDNA that served as material.

This CDR3 is 15 amino acids long. Trimming cost V 7 bases and J 6 bases; bases outside gene matches: 7. Germline V lookup: CDR1 MNHEY, CDR2 SVGAGI. TCRdb's copy holds only in-frame clones and misses some; the assay was immunoSEQ multiplex PCR. The sample contains about 86,000 clones, around four fifths of which appear only once. The sequence was obtained from a man in his fifties with acute or convalescent COVID-19. The chain carries TRBV6-5 and TRBJ2-2, with TRBD1 matching over 11 bases. Input material: peripheral blood. CDR3 sequence reads: CASNYRDRGAGELFF. The CDR3 DNA reads TGTGCCAGCAACTACCGGGACAGGGGGGCCGGGGAGCTGTTTTTT.